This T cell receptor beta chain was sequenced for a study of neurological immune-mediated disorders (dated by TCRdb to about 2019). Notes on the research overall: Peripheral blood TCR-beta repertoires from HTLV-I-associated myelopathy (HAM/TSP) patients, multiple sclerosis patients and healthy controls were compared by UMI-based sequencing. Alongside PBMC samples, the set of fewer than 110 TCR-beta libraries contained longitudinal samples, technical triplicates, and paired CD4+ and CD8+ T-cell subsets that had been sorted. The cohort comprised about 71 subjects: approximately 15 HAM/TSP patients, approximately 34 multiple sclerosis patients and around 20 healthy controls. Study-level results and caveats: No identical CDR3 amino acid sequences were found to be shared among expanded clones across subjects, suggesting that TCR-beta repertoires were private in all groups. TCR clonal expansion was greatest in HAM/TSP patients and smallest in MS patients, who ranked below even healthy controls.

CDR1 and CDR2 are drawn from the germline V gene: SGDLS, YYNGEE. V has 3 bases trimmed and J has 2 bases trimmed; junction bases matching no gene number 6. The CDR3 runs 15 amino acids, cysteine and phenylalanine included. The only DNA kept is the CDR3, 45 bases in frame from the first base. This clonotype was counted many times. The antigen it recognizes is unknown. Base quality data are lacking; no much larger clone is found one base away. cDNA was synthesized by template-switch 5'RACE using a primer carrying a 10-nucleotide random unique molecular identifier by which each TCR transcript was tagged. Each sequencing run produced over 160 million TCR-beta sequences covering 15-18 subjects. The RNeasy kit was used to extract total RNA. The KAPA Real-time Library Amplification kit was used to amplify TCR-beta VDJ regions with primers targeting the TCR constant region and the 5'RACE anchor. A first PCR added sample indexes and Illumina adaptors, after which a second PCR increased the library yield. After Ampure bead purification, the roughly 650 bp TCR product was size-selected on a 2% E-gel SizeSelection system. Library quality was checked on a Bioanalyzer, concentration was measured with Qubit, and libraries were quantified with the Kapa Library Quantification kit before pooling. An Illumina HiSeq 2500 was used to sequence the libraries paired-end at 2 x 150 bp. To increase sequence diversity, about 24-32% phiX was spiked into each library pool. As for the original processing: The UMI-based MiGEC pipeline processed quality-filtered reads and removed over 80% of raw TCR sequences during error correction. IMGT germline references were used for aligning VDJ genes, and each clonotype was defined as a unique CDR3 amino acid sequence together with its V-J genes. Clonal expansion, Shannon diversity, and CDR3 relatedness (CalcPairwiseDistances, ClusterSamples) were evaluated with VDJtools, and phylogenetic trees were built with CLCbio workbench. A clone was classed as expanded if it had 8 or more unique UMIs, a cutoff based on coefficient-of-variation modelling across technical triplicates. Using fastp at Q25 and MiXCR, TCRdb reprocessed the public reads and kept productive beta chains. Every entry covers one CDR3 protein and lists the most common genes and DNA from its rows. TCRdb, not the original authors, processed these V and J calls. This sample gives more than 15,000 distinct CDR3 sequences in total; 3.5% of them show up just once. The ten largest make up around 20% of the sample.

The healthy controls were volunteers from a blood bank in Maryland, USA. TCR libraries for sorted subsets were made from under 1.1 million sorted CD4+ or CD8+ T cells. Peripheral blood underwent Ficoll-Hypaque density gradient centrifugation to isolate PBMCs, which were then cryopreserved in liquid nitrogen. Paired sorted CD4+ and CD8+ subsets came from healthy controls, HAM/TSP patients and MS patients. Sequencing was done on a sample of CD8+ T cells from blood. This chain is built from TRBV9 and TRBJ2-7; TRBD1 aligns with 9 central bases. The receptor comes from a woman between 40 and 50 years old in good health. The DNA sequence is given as TGTGCCAGCAGCGCCGGGACAGGGCGAACCTACGAGCAGTACTTC. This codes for CASSAGTGRTYEQYF.